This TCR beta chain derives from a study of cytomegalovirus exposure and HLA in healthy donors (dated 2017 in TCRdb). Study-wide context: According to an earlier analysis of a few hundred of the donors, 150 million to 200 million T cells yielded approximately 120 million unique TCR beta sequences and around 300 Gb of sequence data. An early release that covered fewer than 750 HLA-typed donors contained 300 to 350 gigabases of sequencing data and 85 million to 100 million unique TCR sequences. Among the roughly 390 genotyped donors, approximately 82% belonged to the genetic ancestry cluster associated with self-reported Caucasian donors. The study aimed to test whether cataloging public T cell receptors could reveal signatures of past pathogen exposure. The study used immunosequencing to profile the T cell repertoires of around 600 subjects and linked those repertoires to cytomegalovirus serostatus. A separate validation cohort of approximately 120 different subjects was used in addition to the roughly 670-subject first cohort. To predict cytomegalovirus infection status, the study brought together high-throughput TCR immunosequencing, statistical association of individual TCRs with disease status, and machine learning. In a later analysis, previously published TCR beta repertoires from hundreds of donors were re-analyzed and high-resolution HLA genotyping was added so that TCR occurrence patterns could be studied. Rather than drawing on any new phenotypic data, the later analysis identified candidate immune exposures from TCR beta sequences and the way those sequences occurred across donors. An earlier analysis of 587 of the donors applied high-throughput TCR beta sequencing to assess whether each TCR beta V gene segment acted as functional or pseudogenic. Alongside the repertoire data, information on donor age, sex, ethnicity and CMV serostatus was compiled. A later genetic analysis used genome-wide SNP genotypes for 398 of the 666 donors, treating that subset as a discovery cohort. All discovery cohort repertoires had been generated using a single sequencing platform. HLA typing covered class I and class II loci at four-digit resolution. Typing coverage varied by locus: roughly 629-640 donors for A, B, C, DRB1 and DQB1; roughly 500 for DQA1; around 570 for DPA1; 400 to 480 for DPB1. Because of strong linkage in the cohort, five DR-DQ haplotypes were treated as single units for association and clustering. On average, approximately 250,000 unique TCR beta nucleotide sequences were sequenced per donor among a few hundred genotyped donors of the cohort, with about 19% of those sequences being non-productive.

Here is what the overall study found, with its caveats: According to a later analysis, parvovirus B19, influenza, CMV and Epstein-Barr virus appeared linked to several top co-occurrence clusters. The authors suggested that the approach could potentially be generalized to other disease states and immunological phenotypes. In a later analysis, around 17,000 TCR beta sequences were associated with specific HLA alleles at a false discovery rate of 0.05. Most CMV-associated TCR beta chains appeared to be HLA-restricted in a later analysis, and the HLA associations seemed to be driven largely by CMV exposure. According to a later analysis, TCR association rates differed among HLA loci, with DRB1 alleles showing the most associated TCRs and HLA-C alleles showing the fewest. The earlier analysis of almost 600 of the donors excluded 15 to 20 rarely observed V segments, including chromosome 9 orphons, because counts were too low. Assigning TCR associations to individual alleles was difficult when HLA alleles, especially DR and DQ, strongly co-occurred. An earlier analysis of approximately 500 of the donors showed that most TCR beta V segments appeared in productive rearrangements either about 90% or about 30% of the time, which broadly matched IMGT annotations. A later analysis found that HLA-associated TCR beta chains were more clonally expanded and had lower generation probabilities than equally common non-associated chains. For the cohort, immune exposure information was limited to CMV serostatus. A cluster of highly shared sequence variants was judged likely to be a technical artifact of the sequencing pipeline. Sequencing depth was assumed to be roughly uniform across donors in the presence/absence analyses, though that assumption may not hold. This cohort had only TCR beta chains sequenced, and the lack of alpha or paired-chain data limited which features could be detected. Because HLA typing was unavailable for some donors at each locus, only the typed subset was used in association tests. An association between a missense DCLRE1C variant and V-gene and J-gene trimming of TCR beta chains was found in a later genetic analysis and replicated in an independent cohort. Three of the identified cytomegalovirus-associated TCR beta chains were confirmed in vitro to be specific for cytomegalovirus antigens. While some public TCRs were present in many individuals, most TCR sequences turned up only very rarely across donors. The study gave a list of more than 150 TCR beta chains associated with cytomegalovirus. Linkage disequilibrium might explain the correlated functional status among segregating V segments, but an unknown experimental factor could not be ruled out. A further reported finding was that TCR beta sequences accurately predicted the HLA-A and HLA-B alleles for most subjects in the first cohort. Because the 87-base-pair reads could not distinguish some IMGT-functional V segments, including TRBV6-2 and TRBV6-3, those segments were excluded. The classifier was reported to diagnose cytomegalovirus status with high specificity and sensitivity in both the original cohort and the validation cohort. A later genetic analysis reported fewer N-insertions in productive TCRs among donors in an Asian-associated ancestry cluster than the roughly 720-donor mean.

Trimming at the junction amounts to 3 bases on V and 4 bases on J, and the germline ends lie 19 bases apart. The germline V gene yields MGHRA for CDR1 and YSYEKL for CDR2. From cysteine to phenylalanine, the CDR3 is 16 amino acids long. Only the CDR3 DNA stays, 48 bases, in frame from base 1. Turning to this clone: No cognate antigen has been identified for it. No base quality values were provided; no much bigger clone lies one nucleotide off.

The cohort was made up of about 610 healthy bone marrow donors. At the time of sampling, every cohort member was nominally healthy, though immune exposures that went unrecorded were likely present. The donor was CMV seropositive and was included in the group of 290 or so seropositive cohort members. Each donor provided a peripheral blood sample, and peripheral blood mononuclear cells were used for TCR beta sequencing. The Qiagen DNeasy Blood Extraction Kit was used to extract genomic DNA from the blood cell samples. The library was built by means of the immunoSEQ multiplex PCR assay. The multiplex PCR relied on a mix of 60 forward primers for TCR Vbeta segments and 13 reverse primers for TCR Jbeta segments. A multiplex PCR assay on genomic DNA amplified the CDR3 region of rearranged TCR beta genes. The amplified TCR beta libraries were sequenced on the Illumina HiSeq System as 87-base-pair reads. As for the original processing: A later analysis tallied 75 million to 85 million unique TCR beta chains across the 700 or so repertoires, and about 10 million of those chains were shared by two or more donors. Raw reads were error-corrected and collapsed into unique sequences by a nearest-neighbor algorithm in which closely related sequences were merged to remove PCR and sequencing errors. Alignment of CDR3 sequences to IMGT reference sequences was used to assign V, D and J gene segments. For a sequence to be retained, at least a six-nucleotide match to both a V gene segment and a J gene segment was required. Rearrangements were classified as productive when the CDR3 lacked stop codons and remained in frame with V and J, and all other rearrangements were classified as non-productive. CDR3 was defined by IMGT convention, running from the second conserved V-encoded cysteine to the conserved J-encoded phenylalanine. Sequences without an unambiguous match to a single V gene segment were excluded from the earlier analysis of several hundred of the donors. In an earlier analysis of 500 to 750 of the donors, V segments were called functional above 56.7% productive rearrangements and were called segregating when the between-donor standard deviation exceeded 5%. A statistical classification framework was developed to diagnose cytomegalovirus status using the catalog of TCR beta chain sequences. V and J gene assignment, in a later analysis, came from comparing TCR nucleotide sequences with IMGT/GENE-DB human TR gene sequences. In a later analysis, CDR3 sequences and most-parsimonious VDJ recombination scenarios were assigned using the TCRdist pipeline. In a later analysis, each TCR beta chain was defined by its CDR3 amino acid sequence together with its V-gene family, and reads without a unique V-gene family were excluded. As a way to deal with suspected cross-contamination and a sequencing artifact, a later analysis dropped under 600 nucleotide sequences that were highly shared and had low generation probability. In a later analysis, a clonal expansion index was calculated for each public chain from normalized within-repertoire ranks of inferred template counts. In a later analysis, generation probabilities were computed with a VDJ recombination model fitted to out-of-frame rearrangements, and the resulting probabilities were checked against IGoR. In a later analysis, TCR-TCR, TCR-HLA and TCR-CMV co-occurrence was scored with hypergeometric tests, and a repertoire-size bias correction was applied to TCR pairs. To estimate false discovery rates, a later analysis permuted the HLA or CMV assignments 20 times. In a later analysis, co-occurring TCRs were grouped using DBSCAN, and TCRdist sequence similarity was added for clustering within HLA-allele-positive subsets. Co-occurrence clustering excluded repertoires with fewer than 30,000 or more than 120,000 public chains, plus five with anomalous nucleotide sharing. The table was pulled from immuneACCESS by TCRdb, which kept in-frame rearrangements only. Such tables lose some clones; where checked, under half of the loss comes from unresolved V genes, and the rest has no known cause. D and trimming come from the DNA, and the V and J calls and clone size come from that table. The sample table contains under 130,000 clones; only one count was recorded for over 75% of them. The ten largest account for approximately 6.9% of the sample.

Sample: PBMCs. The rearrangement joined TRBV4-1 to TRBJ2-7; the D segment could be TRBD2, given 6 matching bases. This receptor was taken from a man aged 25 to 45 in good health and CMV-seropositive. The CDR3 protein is CASSHSGTAGYYEQYF. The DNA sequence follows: TGCGCCAGCAGCCACTCCGGGACTGCAGGATATTACGAGCAGTACTTC.